Listed below are T cell receptor beta chains from one sample, sequenced in a study of T cell responses to AZD1222 COVID-19 vaccine. Here immunoSEQ multiplex PCR was the method, and the copy in TCRdb shows in-frame clones only, minus some. Seen here are some 74,000 clones, around 81% observed once, and the top ten hold around 20%. The source material was peripheral blood, sampled on day 0 of AZD1222 vaccination. These receptors were taken from an adult in good health. The CDR3 runs from the conserved cysteine through the conserved F or W. A D gene is named only where the DNA matches it firmly. Clone size is given for some rows only: seen once, a few or many times, or a class if the clone is expanded.

abundance,d_gene,j_gene,v_gene,CDR3nt,CDR3aa
-,TRBD1,TRBJ1-5,TRBV10-3,TGTGCCATCAGTGCACTACAGGGGGCTGATCAGCCCCAGCATTTT,CAISALQGADQPQHF
once,-,TRBJ2-3,TRBV24-1,TGTGCCACCAGTGATTCGGGGTCAGATACGCAGTATTTT,CATSDSGSDTQYF
few,TRBD2,TRBJ2-5,TRBV2,TGTGCCGGGTCGCGGGGAGCGGGAGGGCTTGAGACCCAGTACTTC,CAGSRGAGGLETQYF
-,-,TRBJ1-1,TRBV4-1,TGCGCCAGCAGCCAAGTTTTACGATCGAGGGGGACTGAAGCTTTCTTT,CASSQVLRSRGTEAFF
-,TRBD1,TRBJ2-7,TRBV18,TGTGCCAGCTCACAAGGGGGACAGGGCGTCTACGAGCAGTACTTC,CASSQGGQGVYEQYF
-,-,TRBJ2-5,TRBV20-1,TGCAGTGCTAGTAACACGGGACAAGAGACCCAGTACTTC,CSASNTGQETQYF
few,-,TRBJ1-3,TRBV3-1/TRBV3-2,TGTGCCAGCAGCCAACTGGGGGGTGGAAACACCATATATTTT,CASSQLGGGNTIYF
-,-,TRBJ2-3,TRBV2,TGTGCCAGCACCTCATTATGGGTCACAGATACGCAGTATTTT,CASTSLWVTDTQYF
-,-,TRBJ2-2,TRBV5-1,TGCGCCAGCAGCTTATCCCTTCGTACGCTCCAGGGTGCCGGGGAGCTGTTTTTT,CASSLSLRTLQGAGELFF
-,-,TRBJ2-4,TRBV2,TGTGCCAGTGGAAGAAACAGGGACTTAGCCAAAAACATTCAGTACTTC,CASGRNRDLAKNIQYF
-,-,TRBJ2-3,TRBV6-6,TGTGCCAGCACCCCCGGAGGGTGGACAGATACGCAGTATTTT,CASTPGGWTDTQYF
-,-,TRBJ1-2,TRBV10-3,TGTGCCATCAGTGAGGTTGTGGGGATTTATGGCTACACCTTC,CAISEVVGIYGYTF
-,-,TRBJ2-7,TRBV12-3/TRBV12-4,TGTGCCAGCAGTCGACAGATGGATTACGAGCAGTACTTC,CASSRQMDYEQYF
-,-,TRBJ1-5,TRBV6-5,TGTGCCAGCCGGTCGGGGGGGGCGTCCCAGCATTTT,CASRSGGASQHF
-,TRBD2,TRBJ2-2,TRBV6-4,TGTGCCAGCAGGCGGGAGGGTGAGACCGGGGAGCTGTTTTTT,CASRREGETGELFF
-,-,TRBJ1-1,TRBV12-3/TRBV12-4,TGTGCCAGCAAACGTGTGAACACTGAAGCTTTCTTT,CASKRVNTEAFF
-,-,TRBJ1-1,TRBV5-1,TGCGCCAGCAGGTCGGGGGGGAACACTGAAGCTTTCTTT,CASRSGGNTEAFF
-,-,TRBJ1-6,TRBV7-9,TGTGCCAGCAGCTTCCCGGGACCCGATTCACCCCTCCACTTT,CASSFPGPDSPLHF
-,-,TRBJ1-1,TRBV2,TGTGCCAGCCGGGTGTGGGAGACTGAAGCTTTCTTT,CASRVWETEAFF
-,-,TRBJ1-5,TRBV5-6,TGTGCCAGCAGCTTGTGGGGGCTTAGCAATCAGCCCCAGCATTTT,CASSLWGLSNQPQHF
few,-,TRBJ1-2,TRBV3-1/TRBV3-2,TGTGCCAGCAGCCCGGCTTCGGCTTCTAACTATGGCTACACCTTC,CASSPASASNYGYTF
-,TRBD2,TRBJ2-2,TRBV3-1/TRBV3-2,TGTGCCAGCAGCCAGCCCAAGAGAACTAGCGCCCCCGGGGAGCTGTTTTTT,CASSQPKRTSAPGELFF
-,-,TRBJ2-7,TRBV3-1/TRBV3-2,TGTGCCAGCAGCCAAGATCACAGCTCCTACGAGCAGTACTTC,CASSQDHSSYEQYF
-,TRBD1,TRBJ2-7,TRBV4-1,TGCGCCAGCAGCCGGGGATCATTTACCGGGACAGGGGGCAACGAGCAGTACTTC,CASSRGSFTGTGGNEQYF
-,-,TRBJ1-1,TRBV5-1,TGCGCCAGCAGCTTGGATTCGATTGGGAACACTGAAGCTTTCTTT,CASSLDSIGNTEAFF
-,TRBD2,TRBJ2-7,TRBV2,TGTGCCAGCAGTACCGGGAGGGCCTACGAGCAGTACTTC,CASSTGRAYEQYF
-,TRBD1,TRBJ2-3,TRBV6-6,TGTGCCAGCAGTCCCACCCGGGACAGGGCAAGGGAAGATACGCAGTATTTT,CASSPTRDRAREDTQYF
once,-,TRBJ2-3,TRBV7-2,TGTGCCAGCAGCTTAGCGGCCCCGGAGGATACGCAGTATTTT,CASSLAAPEDTQYF